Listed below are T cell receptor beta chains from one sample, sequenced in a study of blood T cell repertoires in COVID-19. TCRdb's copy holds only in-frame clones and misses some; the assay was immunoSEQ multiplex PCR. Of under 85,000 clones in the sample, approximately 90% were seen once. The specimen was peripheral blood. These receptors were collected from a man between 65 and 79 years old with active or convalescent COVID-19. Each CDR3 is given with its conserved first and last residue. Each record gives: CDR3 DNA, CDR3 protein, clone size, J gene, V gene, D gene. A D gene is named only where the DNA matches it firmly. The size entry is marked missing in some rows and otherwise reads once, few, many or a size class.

CDR3nt: TGTGCCAGCAGCCAGGGACAGGGATTTTTCGAGCAGTACTTC; CDR3aa: CASSQGQGFFEQYF; abundance: -; j_gene: TRBJ2-7; v_gene: TRBV7-9; d_gene: TRBD1
CDR3nt: TGTGCCAGCAGCCAATTGGGCGGGAGGACAGATACGCAGTATTTT; CDR3aa: CASSQLGGRTDTQYF; abundance: -; j_gene: TRBJ2-3; v_gene: TRBV7-3; d_gene: TRBD2
CDR3nt: TGTGCCACCCTCTCGACGGGCTCCTACAATGAGCAGTTCTTC; CDR3aa: CATLSTGSYNEQFF; abundance: -; j_gene: TRBJ2-1; v_gene: TRBV28; d_gene: -
CDR3nt: TGTGCCAGCAGGAACAGACACGACACAGATACGCAGTATTTT; CDR3aa: CASRNRHDTDTQYF; abundance: -; j_gene: TRBJ2-3; v_gene: TRBV28; d_gene: -
CDR3nt: TGTGCCAGCAGCCCTTACTCCCTTAAAAGGGGAGGGACTGAAGCTTTCTTT; CDR3aa: CASSPYSLKRGGTEAFF; abundance: -; j_gene: TRBJ1-1; v_gene: TRBV7-8; d_gene: -
CDR3nt: TGTGCCAGCAGCCGAGAAGGGACAGCTGAAGCTTTCTTT; CDR3aa: CASSREGTAEAFF; abundance: once; j_gene: TRBJ1-1; v_gene: TRBV7-9; d_gene: TRBD1
CDR3nt: TGTGCCAGCAGTGACCTCGGGGGAGTTTCCTACGAGCAGTACTTC; CDR3aa: CASSDLGGVSYEQYF; abundance: -; j_gene: TRBJ2-7; v_gene: TRBV6-2/TRBV6-3; d_gene: -
CDR3nt: TGCGCCAGCAGGCCAGCCGGGACTAGCGGGACCTCTGGGGCCAACGTCCTGACTTTC; CDR3aa: CASRPAGTSGTSGANVLTF; abundance: few; j_gene: TRBJ2-6; v_gene: TRBV4-1; d_gene: TRBD2
CDR3nt: TGTGCCAGTAAGTCGCCCCCGGCGAGACTGCCAGCCGGGAACACTGAAGCTTTCTTT; CDR3aa: CASKSPPARLPAGNTEAFF; abundance: -; j_gene: TRBJ1-1; v_gene: TRBV19; d_gene: -
CDR3nt: TGTGCCAGCAACCCCGGACAGTTGAACACTGAAGCTTTCTTT; CDR3aa: CASNPGQLNTEAFF; abundance: -; j_gene: TRBJ1-1; v_gene: TRBV28; d_gene: -
CDR3nt: TGTGCCAGCTCACCCTCCGGGACAGGGATCCTATCTGGAAACACCATATATTTT; CDR3aa: CASSPSGTGILSGNTIYF; abundance: -; j_gene: TRBJ1-3; v_gene: TRBV18; d_gene: TRBD1
CDR3nt: TGCAGCGTCGTTGTAACAGGGCAGGTGGGAGCTTTCTTT; CDR3aa: CSVVVTGQVGAFF; abundance: -; j_gene: TRBJ1-1; v_gene: TRBV29-1; d_gene: -
CDR3nt: TGTGCCACCATGGGCTCCGGCTACGAGCAGTACTTC; CDR3aa: CATMGSGYEQYF; abundance: -; j_gene: TRBJ2-7; v_gene: TRBV28; d_gene: -
CDR3nt: TGTGCCAGCAGTGAACAGGGGGGCTACGAGCAGTACTTC; CDR3aa: CASSEQGGYEQYF; abundance: once; j_gene: TRBJ2-7; v_gene: TRBV6-1; d_gene: -
CDR3nt: TGTGCCTGGAGTAATAGGGGGGGCGGGGAGACCCAGTACTTC; CDR3aa: CAWSNRGGGETQYF; abundance: -; j_gene: TRBJ2-5; v_gene: TRBV30; d_gene: -
CDR3nt: TGTGCCAGCGGTGGAGAGACTAGTCCCCCCGGGGAGCTGTTTTTT; CDR3aa: CASGGETSPPGELFF; abundance: -; j_gene: TRBJ2-2; v_gene: TRBV7-6; d_gene: -
CDR3nt: TGCGCCAGCAGCTCGTCAGCGGGAGGTGGCAATGAGCAGTTCTTC; CDR3aa: CASSSSAGGGNEQFF; abundance: -; j_gene: TRBJ2-1; v_gene: TRBV5-1; d_gene: TRBD2
CDR3nt: TGTGCCAGCAGTACTTTGTCCCCCAGGGCGGTGTCACCCCTCCACTTT; CDR3aa: CASSTLSPRAVSPLHF; abundance: -; j_gene: TRBJ1-6; v_gene: TRBV27; d_gene: -
CDR3nt: TGTGCCACGGAGAGACAGAGAGAAGCTTTCTTT; CDR3aa: CATERQREAFF; abundance: -; j_gene: TRBJ1-1; v_gene: TRBV12-3/TRBV12-4; d_gene: -
CDR3nt: TGTGCCATCAGTGCCGACAGGGAGTGGTCTGGCTACACCTTC; CDR3aa: CAISADREWSGYTF; abundance: few; j_gene: TRBJ1-2; v_gene: TRBV10-3; d_gene: TRBD1
CDR3nt: TGTGCCAGTAGTGGGACCGGGACAGGGGCCCCCGAGCAGTACTTC; CDR3aa: CASSGTGTGAPEQYF; abundance: -; j_gene: TRBJ2-7; v_gene: TRBV19; d_gene: TRBD1
CDR3nt: TGTGCCAGCAGCGACGGGACAGGGTATGAAAAACTGTTTTTT; CDR3aa: CASSDGTGYEKLFF; abundance: -; j_gene: TRBJ1-4; v_gene: TRBV9; d_gene: TRBD1